This T cell receptor (beta chain) was documented in a study of blood T cell repertoires in COVID-19 (dated by TCRdb to 2020 to 2022). Regarding the complete study: The collaborator samples originated in the United States, Italy and Spain and spanned the acute and convalescent phases of COVID-19. The prospective study material was composed of cDNA or gDNA derived from T cells, B-cell-depleted T cells, or PBMCs. Deeply sampled blood TCRbeta repertoires from subjects exposed to, actively infected with, or recovered from COVID-19 were included in the dataset. The repertoires were made available in a free public database intended to serve as a resource for research on the immune response to SARS-CoV-2. Samples were obtained from the ongoing ImmuneRACE study (first 160 participants) and from over 1,000 subjects provided by 6 global collaborators. A de-identified subject ID, COVID-19 status, age in years and sex were almost always included in the sample metadata. Where HLA class I and class II types were available, the types were taken from metadata supplied by the sample provider, not from assay-based typing.

Findings and caveats that apply to the study as a whole: The quantity of clinical and demographic metadata differed by source and by participant and was supplied without curation.

Whole blood was collected in K2EDTA tubes by collaborating institutions according to the institutions' own protocols. For TCRbeta analysis, collaborator samples were shipped as frozen whole blood, as isolated PBMCs, or as DNA extracted from either sample type. TCRbeta CDR3 regions were amplified from genomic DNA by means of the immunoSEQ Assay, a bias-controlled multiplex PCR. Concerning the study's data processing: The number of nucleated cells in each sample was estimated by amplification of reference gene primers within the assay. To quantify the absolute abundance of each unique TCRbeta CDR3 rearrangement, sequence reads were collapsed and filtered. Productive Simpson clonality was computed per sample as the square root of Simpson's diversity index over productive rearrangements. TCRdb limited this immuneACCESS table to in-frame rearrangements with V and J called. A share of clones is missing; checked studies link under half to unresolved V genes, and the rest is unexplained. For V, J and clone size, that table is used; D and trimming come from the DNA. Here the sample has some 8,100 clones; about 91% occur a single time. The ten largest clones represent roughly 4.2% of the sample.

CDR1 and CDR2, per the germline V gene, are SGHRS and YFSETQ. Taken from cysteine to phenylalanine, the CDR3 has 14 residues. The read is trimmed to its CDR3 DNA, 42 bases read in frame from base 1. As to this clone: Its antigen target is currently unknown. A junction end diverges from the germline sequence, so it may reflect a read error.

This sequence was found in a woman aged 45-59 years with active COVID-19. The source material was peripheral blood. The chain employs TRBV5-1 and TRBJ2-3, with TRBD2 matching 16 junction bases. For the CDR3, the sequence is CASSPGLAGGPQYF. The base sequence is TGCGCCAGCAGCCCGGGACTAGCGGGAGGGCCGCAATATTTT.